The 13 T cell receptor beta chains reported below all come from one sample, sequenced in a study of CD8+ T cells in alopecia areata. Treatment indicated: oral pan-JAK inhibitor, 5-10 mg twice daily. Isolated RNA was reverse transcribed into cDNA used as the sequencing template. The repertoire was sequenced with immunoSEQ multiplex PCR; TCRdb's copy has only in-frame clones and lacks some. The sample includes roughly 280,000 clones, 60% seen only once; the top ten take around 0.92%. This material consisted of CD4+ T cells sorted from blood, taken at approximately week 52, from a patient treated with tofacitinib. These receptor sequences come from a human donor with alopecia areata.

The rearrangement links TRBV11-2 to TRBJ1-6; D unclear. This CDR3 region has 17 residues. Trimming left V 1 base short and J 2 bases short, with 12 bases between. Germline-derived CDR1 and CDR2 are SGHAT and FQNNGV. CDR3 residues: CASSLARGPAYNSPLHF. In nucleotides, the CDR3 is TGTGCCAGCAGCTTAGCCAGAGGGCCCGCCTATAATTCACCCCTCCACTTT.

This clone was detected a few times. The V and J genes are TRBV6-5 and TRBJ1-2; D unresolved. With 6 bases removed from V and 5 bases from J, the gap between germline ends came to 10 bases. Germline CDR1 MNHEY, CDR2 SVGAGI. The CDR3 has 12 residues. In DNA, the CDR3 is TGTGCCAGCAGATCGACGGCTTATGGCTACACCTTC. The encoded protein is CASRSTAYGYTF.

J is TRBJ1-5 and V is TRBV4-1; D is undetermined. Trimming left V 0 bases short and J 3 bases short, with 12 bases between. The CDR3 consists of 16 residues. The germline V gene has CDR1 MGHRA and CDR2 YSYEKL. CDR3 bases: TGCGCCAGCAGCCAAGATTCCGGCGGCATCAATCAGCCCCAGCATTTT. As protein: CASSQDSGGINQPQHF.

The rearrangement links TRBV5-1 to TRBJ2-1; D unresolved. The CDR3 sequence is 13 residues long. CDR1 and CDR2 from the germline V gene are SGHRS and YFSETQ. Trimming left V 2 bases short and J 8 bases short, with 11 bases between. The CDR3 bases are TGCGCCAGCAGCTTCATGAGAGAGGATGAGCAGTTCTTC. Amino acids: CASSFMREDEQFF.

V gene TRBV2 combines with J gene TRBJ2-7, with D perhaps matching TRBD1 or TRBD2 (6 bases each). This CDR3 is 16 amino acids long. The ends were cut back, 3 bases at V and 5 bases at J, with 20 bases in the middle. CDR1 and CDR2 from the germline V gene are SNHLY and FYNNEI. As DNA, the CDR3 is TGTGCCAGCAGTGATAGTCGCCAGGGGACTCGCGACGAGCAGTACTTC. Its protein is CASSDSRQGTRDEQYF.

In its sample, this clone was seen a few times. The chain is built from TRBV29-1 and TRBJ1-1, with unresolved D. CDR1 is SQVTM, CDR2 ANQGSEA, per germline. Deletions cut 0 bases from V and 1 base from J, with 9 bases between. The CDR3 has 14 residues. The DNA of the CDR3 is TGCAGCGTTGAAGAGAAACAGCCGAACACTGAAGCTTTCTTT. Amino acids: CSVEEKQPNTEAFF.

The V gene is TRBV2, the J gene TRBJ2-5; 11 positions match TRBD2. Losses at the gene ends were 4 bases for V and 5 bases for J; bases not matched to a gene: 6. This CDR3 has 15 residues. Per germline, CDR1 SNHLY and CDR2 FYNNEI. CDR3: CASSVSLAGVETQYF. CDR3 in DNA: TGTGCCAGCAGTGTCTCACTAGCGGGGGTTGAGACCCAGTACTTC.

V gene TRBV5-6 combines with J gene TRBJ1-1; tentative D call: TRBD1 (5 bases). The CDR3 has 14 amino acids. Germline lookup yields CDR1 SGHDT and CDR2 YYEEEE. V lost 1 base and J lost 4, with 11 bases in between. The CDR3 loop reads CASSLISGRTEAFF. For the CDR3, the DNA is TGTGCCAGCAGCTTGATATCGGGGCGCACTGAAGCTTTCTTT.

The chain has TRBV7-6 and TRBJ2-7; 8 bases are shared with TRBD2. The CDR3 is made up of 14 amino acids. The ends lost 4 bases at V and 2 bases at J; junction bases unmatched: 4. CDR1 is SGHVS and CDR2 is FNYEAQ in the germline V gene. The CDR3 sequence is CASSSPGLAYEQYF. CDR3 DNA sequence: TGTGCCAGCAGCTCACCGGGACTAGCCTACGAGCAGTACTTC.

The genes are TRBV13 and TRBJ1-1; 7 positions agree with TRBD1. Per germline, CDR1 PRHDT and CDR2 FYEKMQ (reference sequence). V lost 5 bases and J lost 1; bases outside the gene matches: 10. The CDR3 spans 16 residues. The CDR3 loop is CASSQRGQTKNTEAFF. The DNA for the CDR3 is TGTGCCAGCAGCCAGAGGGGACAGACCAAGAACACTGAAGCTTTCTTT.

The chain employs TRBV30 and TRBJ2-1; D gene uncertain. CDR3 size: 12 residues. Trimming left V 3 bases short and J 0 bases short, with 3 bases between. Per the germline V gene, CDR1 is GTSNPN and CDR2 is SVGIG (reference sequence). The CDR3, as DNA: TGTGCCTGGAGACACTCCTACAATGAGCAGTTCTTC. Translation: CAWRHSYNEQFF.

A few counts support this clone. This rearrangement joins TRBV29-1 to TRBJ2-7; D not certain. The V end was cut by 5 bases, the J end by 2 bases, with 13 bases between. CDR3 length: 13 residues. Germline values: CDR1 SQVTM, CDR2 ANQGSEA. This chain's CDR3 is CSVRRGSAYEQYF. CDR3 sequence (DNA): TGCAGCGTTAGAAGAGGCAGCGCCTACGAGCAGTACTTC.

V is TRBV25-1 and J is TRBJ1-4, with unresolved D. V dropped 7 bases and J dropped 2 bases, with 8 bases sitting between them. The CDR3 is 13 amino acids. The germline V gene encodes CDR1 MGHDK and CDR2 SYGVNS. CDR3 sequence reads: CASISGTNEKLFF. Written as DNA, the CDR3 is TGTGCCAGCATTTCTGGCACTAATGAAAAACTGTTTTTT. Full variable domain (rest looked up from reference TRBV25-1 and TRBJ1-4): EADIYQTPRYLVIGTGKKITLECSQTMGHDKMYWYQQDPGMELHLIHYSYGVNSTEKGDLSSESTVSRIRTEHFPLTLESARPSHTSQYLCASISGTNEKLFFGSGTQLSVL.